This passage covers 20 T cell receptor beta chains from one sample sequenced in a study of blood T cell repertoires in COVID-19. The method was immunoSEQ multiplex PCR; TCRdb's version includes in-frame clones alone and lacks a portion of them. This repertoire shows around 210,000 clones, around 80% found once; its top ten account for approximately 8%. Specimen: peripheral blood. These receptors were taken from a woman of 80 years or more with COVID-19, enrolled during active disease.

This chain uses TRBV9 with TRBJ1-1; D unresolved. V was cut by 3 bases and J by 4 bases, with 10 bases left in between. This CDR3 spans 13 amino acids. The germline V gene has CDR1 SGDLS and CDR2 YYNGEE. CDR3: CASSAGFGTEAFF. CDR3 in DNA: TGTGCCAGCAGCGCCGGTTTTGGCACTGAAGCTTTCTTT.

This sequence joins TRBV6-2 or TRBV6-3 and TRBJ2-2; D unresolved. Trimming took 4 bases from V and 7 from J, leaving 7 bases between them. Germline CDR1 is MNHEY and CDR2 is SVGEGT. The CDR3 is made up of 12 amino acids. This CDR3 reads CASSLSGGELFF. Here the CDR3 DNA reads TGTGCCAGCAGTTTGAGTGGCGGGGAGCTGTTTTTT.

The chain has TRBV4-1 and TRBJ1-1, with 7 bases lining up with TRBD1. The V segment lost 4 bases and the J segment 0 bases; nucleotides outside the gene matches: 11. The CDR3 loop spans 17 amino acids. Germline lookup yields CDR1 MGHRA and CDR2 YSYEKL. The DNA of the CDR3 is TGCGCCAGCAGCCTACCACAGGGCGGGACAGTGAACACTGAAGCTTTCTTT. Encoded protein: CASSLPQGGTVNTEAFF.

The V gene is TRBV9, the J gene TRBJ2-1; no clear D gene. The V gene lost 0 bases and the J gene lost 9 bases, with 4 bases spanning the gap. Germline CDR1 SGDLS, CDR2 YYNGEE. This CDR3 spans 11 amino acids. In DNA form, the CDR3 reads TGTGCCAGCAGCGTAGGAGGTGAGCAGTTCTTC. It codes for CASSVGGEQFF.

The J gene is TRBJ2-7, the V gene TRBV29-1; TRBD2 agrees at 11 bases. The CDR3 extends over 15 amino acids. The germline gives CDR1 SQVTM, CDR2 ANQGSEA. The junction had 11 bases not matched to a gene; V was cut back by 8 bases and J by 2 bases. The CDR3 bases are TGCAGCACGCAGGGGACTAGCGGCTCGACCTACGAGCAGTACTTC. Protein: CSTQGTSGSTYEQYF.

The table lists this clone with a few counts. The gene calls are TRBV29-1 and TRBJ2-1; 9 positions match TRBD2. CDR1 is SQVTM, CDR2 ANQGSEA, per germline. This CDR3 region has 15 residues. The V and J ends lost 2 bases and 9 bases, in that order; junction bases with no gene match: 11. CDR3: CSVEKAGGVYAEQFF. CDR3 bases: TGCAGCGTTGAAAAAGCGGGAGGAGTGTATGCTGAGCAGTTCTTC.

The V and J genes are TRBV7-9 and TRBJ2-7; possibly TRBD2 for D (5 bases). V was clipped by 5 bases and J by 3 bases, with 8 bases between them. CDR1 SEHNR and CDR2 FQNEAQ come from the germline V gene (reference sequence). This CDR3 spans 12 amino acids. Written as DNA, the CDR3 is TGTGCCAGCAGCGGAAGCGGCTACGAGCAGTACTTC. Protein sequence: CASSGSGYEQYF.

The genes are TRBV28 and TRBJ1-1; unclear D gene. Germline V CDR1 and CDR2: MDHEN, SYDVKM. V lost 8 bases and J lost 1, with 11 bases in between. The CDR3 totals 13 residues. This chain's CDR3 is CASGKTENTEAFF. Here the CDR3 DNA reads TGTGCCAGCGGAAAGACTGAGAACACTGAAGCTTTCTTT.

V usage is TRBV5-5 and J usage is TRBJ2-7; the D gene is possibly TRBD1 (5 bases). CDR3 length equals 13 residues. The V end was cut by 4 bases, the J end by 1 base, with 9 bases between. Germline CDR1 is SGHKS and CDR2 is YYEKEE (reference sequence). The CDR3 DNA reads as TGTGCCAGCAGCGTACAGGAGTCCTACGAGCAGTACTTC. Translating it yields CASSVQESYEQYF.

The V call is TRBV7-2, the J call TRBJ2-3; 9 positions match TRBD2. CDR1 and CDR2 (germline): SGHTA, FQGNSA. Trimming removed 2 bases from V and 4 bases from J; junction bases left unmatched: 4. This CDR3 spans 15 amino acids. CDR3 DNA sequence: TGTGCCAGCAGCTTAAAAGCGGGGGGAGCAGATACGCAGTATTTT. Translated: CASSLKAGGADTQYF.

The V call is TRBV27, the J call TRBJ1-6; D is ambiguous. CDR1 MNHEY and CDR2 SMNVEV come from the germline V gene (reference sequence). Trimming cost V 5 bases and J 6 bases, with 17 bases left between them. The CDR3 length is 16 residues. CDR3 nucleotides: TGTGCCAGCAGTGTACCCGGGGTAGGTAGTAATTCACCCCTCCACTTT. Residues: CASSVPGVGSNSPLHF.

With respect to this clone: A read error may account for a junction end that differs from germline. The rearrangement links TRBV9 to TRBJ2-2; perhaps TRBD2 as D (6 bases). Germline V gene lookup returns CDR1 SGDLS and CDR2 YYNGEE. The CDR3 extends over 15 amino acids. CDR3 sequence (DNA): TGTGCCAGCAGTTACCAAGGAGGGAACGCCGGGGAGCTGTTTTTT. It encodes CASSYQGGNAGELFF.

Only a few counts were recorded for this clone. The gene calls are TRBV12-3 or TRBV12-4 and TRBJ1-2, with D possibly matching TRBD1 (5 bases). The germline V and J ends were trimmed by 3 bases and 4 bases, with 9 bases remaining between them. This CDR3 has 13 amino acids. Here the CDR3 DNA reads TGTGCCAGCAGTTTGACAGAGACCTATGGCTACACCTTC. Translation gives CASSLTETYGYTF.

The rearrangement links TRBV5-1 to TRBJ2-7, with D maybe TRBD2 (5 bases). CDR1 is SGHRS, CDR2 YFSETQ, per germline. V was shortened by 0 bases and J by 4 bases, with 11 bases between the two germline ends. This CDR3 contains 14 residues. The CDR3 DNA follows: TGCGCCAGCAGCTTGGCCGGGGTGGGGTACGAGCAGTACTTC. This gives the protein CASSLAGVGYEQYF.

The chain couples TRBV5-1 to TRBJ2-2; the match to TRBD1 covers 8 bases. CDR1 and CDR2 (germline): SGHRS, YFSETQ. This CDR3 contains 14 residues. V shed 4 bases, J shed 8 bases, and the junction held 7 bases outside the gene matches. The CDR3: CASSRGQAEGELFF. The CDR3 DNA follows: TGCGCCAGCAGCCGGGGACAGGCGGAGGGGGAGCTGTTTTTT.

V usage is TRBV10-1 and J usage is TRBJ1-1; TRBD1 matches at 12 bases. The CDR3 consists of 14 residues. The germline gives CDR1 WNHNN, CDR2 SYGVQD (reference sequence). V dropped 5 bases and J dropped 6; count of bases not matched to a gene: 4. The CDR3 spells CASSPGTGGSEAFF. The CDR3 nucleotides read TGCGCCAGCAGTCCCGGGACAGGGGGCTCTGAAGCTTTCTTT.

The rearrangement uses TRBV4-2 and TRBJ2-2; maybe TRBD1 (5 bases). This CDR3 is 15 amino acids long. Germline V lookup: CDR1 LGHNA, CDR2 YNFKEQ. The V and J ends lost 1 base and 6 bases respectively, with 12 bases between them. The CDR3 coding sequence is TGTGCCAGCAGCCAAGTTGTAGGGGCCCCCGGGGAGCTGTTTTTT. Translated, it gives CASSQVVGAPGELFF.

The gene calls are TRBV28 and TRBJ2-1; 9 nucleotides match TRBD2. V shed 9 bases, J shed 4 bases, and the junction held 1 base outside the gene matches. CDR3 length: 12 amino acids. Germline V gives CDR1 MDHEN, CDR2 SYDVKM. CDR3 in amino acids: CASSGSYNEQFF. The CDR3 bases are TGTGCCAGTAGCGGGAGTTACAATGAGCAGTTCTTC.

The chain joins TRBV28 to TRBJ1-3; D call uncertain. The CDR3 sequence is 15 residues long. Trimming cost V 7 bases and J 1 base, with 14 bases left between them. Germline V CDR1 and CDR2: MDHEN, SYDVKM. CDR3 DNA sequence: TGTGCCAGCACCGAACCCACGGGTTCTGGAAACACCATATATTTT. This translates into CASTEPTGSGNTIYF.

This clone was seen only once. The V and J genes are TRBV4-1 and TRBJ1-1; TRBD1 agrees at 7 bases. CDR1 is MGHRA, CDR2 YSYEKL, per germline. Trimming at V came to 2 bases and at J to 6 bases, leaving 12 bases not matched to a gene. CDR3 length: 16 amino acids. CDR3 sequence reads: CASSQPLNDRAAEAFF. CDR3 bases: TGCGCCAGCAGCCAACCCCTTAACGACAGGGCCGCTGAAGCTTTCTTT.